Below, one TCR beta chain is given with its context. This sample includes further DNA sequences coding for the same CDR3. This specimen belongs to a study of shared clonotypes between healthy human individuals. The assay was immunoSEQ multiplex PCR, and TCRdb's table has in-frame clones only and misses some. The sample consists of roughly 2.2 million clones, about nine tenths of them appearing once. This CDR3 has 13 residues. Unmatched junction bases numbered 1, after V lost 5 bases and J lost 3 bases. Germline V gene lookup returns CDR1 SEHNR and CDR2 FQNEAQ (reference sequence). The sequence came from a man aged 18 to 30 in good health. Some clones in this sample may be carry-over from other donors' samples. This chain uses TRBV7-9 with TRBJ2-5; 9 positions match TRBD1. The specimen sequenced was naive CD4+ T cells from PBMCs. Subset of the sample: CD45RA+ positively selected. CDR3 residues: CASSRTGEETQYF. The CDR3 DNA reads TGTGCCAGCAGCCGGACAGGGGAAGAGACCCAGTACTTC.